Listed below are T cell receptor beta chains from one sample, sequenced in a study of shared clonotypes between healthy human individuals. Clones were sequenced by immunoSEQ multiplex PCR, and TCRdb holds only the in-frame ones, with some missing. The sample shows 1.4 million or so clones, approximately 98.5% of them seen only once. Sequenced material: naive CD4+ T cells sorted from blood. Receptors were obtained from a man aged 25-45 years in good health. Each CDR3 is given with its conserved first and last residue. The order of the fields is CDR3 DNA, CDR3 protein, J gene, clone size, V gene, D gene. The D gene is left open where the match is weak. Clone size is given for some rows only: seen once, a few or many times, or a class if the clone is expanded.

DNA: TGTGCCAGCTCACTCACAGGGGCTGGGGCCAACGTCCTGACTTTC; CDR3: CASSLTGAGANVLTF; J: TRBJ2-6; size: .; V: TRBV18; D: TRBD1
DNA: TGTGCCAGCAGCCCCCCAGGATCTGGGGCCAACGTCCTGACTTTC; CDR3: CASSPPGSGANVLTF; J: TRBJ2-6; size: .; V: TRBV11-2; D: .
DNA: TGTGCCAGCAGCTCCGTCCTAGCGGACTCCTACAATGAGCAGTTCTTC; CDR3: CASSSVLADSYNEQFF; J: TRBJ2-1; size: .; V: TRBV11-2; D: TRBD2
DNA: TGTGCCAGTAGTCCAACAGGTACCTACGAGCAGTACTTC; CDR3: CASSPTGTYEQYF; J: TRBJ2-7; size: .; V: TRBV19; D: .
DNA: TGTGCCAGCAGCACTAGCGGAGATACGCAGTATTTT; CDR3: CASSTSGDTQYF; J: TRBJ2-3; size: few; V: TRBV28; D: TRBD2
DNA: TGTGCCAGCTCACGGGACCCGACCCCAGATACGCAGTATTTT; CDR3: CASSRDPTPDTQYF; J: TRBJ2-3; size: .; V: TRBV18; D: .
DNA: TGTGCCAGCAGGGAACCGGGACAGGGACTCGAGCAGTACTTC; CDR3: CASREPGQGLEQYF; J: TRBJ2-7; size: .; V: TRBV25-1; D: TRBD1
DNA: TGTGCCAGCAGCCCAGCCCGGTTTGGGGCTATCGATGGCTACACCTTC; CDR3: CASSPARFGAIDGYTF; J: TRBJ1-2; size: .; V: TRBV5-5; D: .
DNA: TGTGCCAGCAGCCTAATAGGGGGCATGAACACCGGGGAGCTGTTTTTT; CDR3: CASSLIGGMNTGELFF; J: TRBJ2-2; size: .; V: TRBV14; D: TRBD1
DNA: TGTGCCAGCAGCTTAAGTGTCAATGAAAAACTGTTTTTT; CDR3: CASSLSVNEKLFF; J: TRBJ1-4; size: .; V: TRBV7-9; D: .
DNA: TGTGCCAGCGCCCCTTCAGGCAATGAGCAGTTCTTC; CDR3: CASAPSGNEQFF; J: TRBJ2-1; size: .; V: TRBV6-6; D: .
DNA: TGTGCCACCAGTCCTAGACCGGGACAGGGAGGTGAAAAACTGTTTTTT; CDR3: CATSPRPGQGGEKLFF; J: TRBJ1-4; size: .; V: TRBV15; D: TRBD1
DNA: TGTGCCAGCAGTTACTCTACCGGGACATCTGGAAACACCATATATTTT; CDR3: CASSYSTGTSGNTIYF; J: TRBJ1-3; size: .; V: TRBV6-5; D: .
DNA: TGTGCCATCAGTGCAGGCGGAGACAATCAGCCCCAGCATTTT; CDR3: CAISAGGDNQPQHF; J: TRBJ1-5; size: .; V: TRBV10-3; D: .
DNA: TGCGCCAGCAGCCAAGATCGGCTAGCTGGGGATACGCAGTATTTT; CDR3: CASSQDRLAGDTQYF; J: TRBJ2-3; size: .; V: TRBV4-3; D: .
DNA: TGTGCCAGCAGTGAACAGATGATTAACACTGAAGCTTTCTTT; CDR3: CASSEQMINTEAFF; J: TRBJ1-1; size: .; V: TRBV2; D: .
DNA: TGCGCCACCACCTGGGGCGGGGAGCTGTTTTTT; CDR3: CATTWGGELFF; J: TRBJ2-2; size: .; V: TRBV5-1; D: .
DNA: TGTGCCAGCAGCTCCGACAGGGGACTTAGGTTCGGGGAGCTGTTTTTT; CDR3: CASSSDRGLRFGELFF; J: TRBJ2-2; size: .; V: TRBV13; D: TRBD1
DNA: TGTGCCAGCAGCTTAGTCCCCAGCACCGGGGAGCTGTTTTTT; CDR3: CASSLVPSTGELFF; J: TRBJ2-2; size: .; V: TRBV11-2; D: .
DNA: TGTGCCAGCAGTTTGGGACCCGTTAGCACAGATACGCAGTATTTT; CDR3: CASSLGPVSTDTQYF; J: TRBJ2-3; size: .; V: TRBV27; D: .
DNA: TGCGCCAGCAGCTTGGGACCGGGGGTGGGTACGCAGTATTTT; CDR3: CASSLGPGVGTQYF; J: TRBJ2-3; size: .; V: TRBV5-1; D: .
DNA: TGTGCCAGCAGTGACAGGGTTGAAAAACTGTTTTTT; CDR3: CASSDRVEKLFF; J: TRBJ1-4; size: .; V: TRBV7-6; D: TRBD1
DNA: TGCGCCAGCAGCCAGGGAAGCCTGGGTGGGGGTGAAAAACTGTTTTTT; CDR3: CASSQGSLGGGEKLFF; J: TRBJ1-4; size: .; V: TRBV4-1; D: .
DNA: TGTGCCAGCAGTGAAGGGCGCTTATACCAAGAGACCCAGTACTTC; CDR3: CASSEGRLYQETQYF; J: TRBJ2-5; size: .; V: TRBV6-1; D: .
DNA: TGTGCCGGAAGGCGGGAGTTAACCGGGGAGCTGTTTTTT; CDR3: CAGRRELTGELFF; J: TRBJ2-2; size: .; V: TRBV30; D: TRBD2
DNA: TGTGCCAGCAGCTTGGGGTCGGCTGCAACATCCGAGCAGTACTTC; CDR3: CASSLGSAATSEQYF; J: TRBJ2-7; size: once; V: TRBV5-6; D: .
DNA: TGTGCCACCAGCGGCATCATGGACACGGGGGTGGAGACCCAGTACTTC; CDR3: CATSGIMDTGVETQYF; J: TRBJ2-5; size: .; V: TRBV15; D: .
DNA: TGTGCCAGCAGTTTTCTCCGCGGGACAGGGTTCTACGAGCAGTACTTC; CDR3: CASSFLRGTGFYEQYF; J: TRBJ2-7; size: .; V: TRBV27; D: TRBD1
DNA: TGCGCCAGCAGCTTGGCGCCGGGTCAGAAGCAAGAGACCCAGTACTTC; CDR3: CASSLAPGQKQETQYF; J: TRBJ2-5; size: .; V: TRBV5-1; D: .
DNA: TGCGCCAGCAGGCGCGATTCGGAACTAGCGGGAGTCCACAATGAGCAGTTCTTC; CDR3: CASRRDSELAGVHNEQFF; J: TRBJ2-1; size: .; V: TRBV4-1; D: TRBD2
DNA: TGTGCCAGCACCATAAACCCGTGCGTGAACACTGAAGCTTTCTTT; CDR3: CASTINPCVNTEAFF; J: TRBJ1-1; size: .; V: TRBV14; D: .
DNA: TGTGCCAGCAGCTCGAACCGGGACAGCTCTGGAAACACCATATATTTT; CDR3: CASSSNRDSSGNTIYF; J: TRBJ1-3; size: once; V: TRBV5-5; D: TRBD1
DNA: TGTGCCAGCAGAGTTACAGGGGGCTCCTACAATGAGCAGTTCTTC; CDR3: CASRVTGGSYNEQFF; J: TRBJ2-1; size: .; V: TRBV7-6; D: TRBD1
DNA: TGTGCCAGCAGCGATAGCGACACCCGGGGCTACACCTTC; CDR3: CASSDSDTRGYTF; J: TRBJ1-2; size: .; V: TRBV5-4; D: .
DNA: TGCGCCAGCAGTGGGACAGGGACATACAATGAGCAGTTCTTC; CDR3: CASSGTGTYNEQFF; J: TRBJ2-1; size: .; V: TRBV10-1; D: TRBD1
DNA: TGCGCCAGCAGCTTGGCAGGGACAGGGGGCGTGAAACTGTTTTTT; CDR3: CASSLAGTGGVKLFF; J: TRBJ1-4; size: once; V: TRBV5-1; D: TRBD1
DNA: TGTGCCAGCTCACTTGTTAGCGGGACGAGCCTCCCTGAGCAGTTCTTC; CDR3: CASSLVSGTSLPEQFF; J: TRBJ2-1; size: .; V: TRBV18; D: TRBD2
DNA: TGTGCTAGTGGTTTGGTAGTCGGCCACCCGTGGACCGGGGAGCTGTTTTTT; CDR3: CASGLVVGHPWTGELFF; J: TRBJ2-2; size: .; V: TRBV12-5; D: .
DNA: TGCGCCAGCAGCTTGGAGGCCGGGGAGCTGTTTTTT; CDR3: CASSLEAGELFF; J: TRBJ2-2; size: .; V: TRBV5-1; D: .
DNA: TGTGCCAGCAGCTTGTTAGTGACAGGGAGTTTCTACGAGCAGTACTTC; CDR3: CASSLLVTGSFYEQYF; J: TRBJ2-7; size: .; V: TRBV5-8; D: TRBD1
DNA: TGCGCCAGCAGCCTGGGGGGAATCGACTACGAGCAGTACTTC; CDR3: CASSLGGIDYEQYF; J: TRBJ2-7; size: .; V: TRBV5-1; D: .
DNA: TGTGCCTGGGAAAGGGACAGGGACGAAAAACTGTTTTTT; CDR3: CAWERDRDEKLFF; J: TRBJ1-4; size: .; V: TRBV30; D: TRBD1
DNA: TGTGCCAGCAGTCCACAGGGGACGCGTTACGAGCAGTACTTC; CDR3: CASSPQGTRYEQYF; J: TRBJ2-7; size: .; V: TRBV6-5; D: TRBD1
DNA: TGCAGCGTTGAGGGCCTACCCGGCCCCCGCGGCTACACCTTC; CDR3: CSVEGLPGPRGYTF; J: TRBJ1-2; size: .; V: TRBV29-1; D: .
DNA: TGTGCCAGCAGCTTAGAGGGACCTCCGACAGATACGCAGTATTTT; CDR3: CASSLEGPPTDTQYF; J: TRBJ2-3; size: .; V: TRBV7-9; D: .